A selection of T cell receptor beta chains follows, all from one sample in a study of early T cells in non-severe SARS-CoV-2 infection. TCRdb reprocessed the 5' RACE reads with MiXCR, giving one entry per CDR3 protein. The table includes 85,000 to 95,000 distinct CDR3 sequences, roughly 15% detected once. The sequenced sample was whole blood, obtained at baseline. The source is an adult who was a healthcare worker with PCR-confirmed SARS-CoV-2 infection or an uninfected control (not recorded which). The CDR3 runs from the conserved cysteine through the conserved F or W. Fields, in order: V gene, clone size, CDR3 length, J gene, D gene, CDR3 DNA, CDR3 protein. The D gene is left open where the match is weak. The size entry is marked missing in some rows and otherwise reads once, few, many or a size class.

V: TRBV3-1
size: -
length: 12
J: TRBJ1-1
D: -
DNA: TGTGCCAGCAGCCAAGCCTACACTGAAGCTTTCTTT
CDR3: CASSQAYTEAFF

V: TRBV6-6
size: few
length: 13
J: TRBJ1-5
D: -
DNA: TGTGCCAGCACAGGGGAATATAATCAGCCCCAGCATTTT
CDR3: CASTGEYNQPQHF

V: TRBV6-2/TRBV6-3
size: few
length: 15
J: TRBJ2-7
D: TRBD1
DNA: TGTGCCAGCAGGGTACCGGGACAGGGGGCGCGGGAGCAGTACTTC
CDR3: CASRVPGQGAREQYF

V: TRBV11-2
size: -
length: 13
J: TRBJ1-3
D: -
DNA: TGTGCCAGCAGCTTAGTACGACAAGACACCATATATTTT
CDR3: CASSLVRQDTIYF

V: TRBV28
size: once
length: 16
J: TRBJ2-7
D: TRBD2
DNA: TGTGCCAGCAGTACCCCCCTAGCGGAAAGACACTACGAGCAGTACTTC
CDR3: CASSTPLAERHYEQYF

V: TRBV3-1
size: many
length: 15
J: TRBJ1-2
D: -
DNA: TGTGCCAGCAGCCAAGGGGGTGGCGGAAACTATGGCTACACCTTC
CDR3: CASSQGGGGNYGYTF

V: TRBV18
size: few
length: 12
J: TRBJ2-7
D: -
DNA: TGTGCCAGCGGGGGCTCCTACTACGAGCAGTACTTC
CDR3: CASGGSYYEQYF

V: TRBV20-1
size: few
length: 16
J: TRBJ2-7
D: TRBD2
DNA: TGCAGTGCTAGAGCTAGCGGGAGAATCTTCTCCTACGAGCAGTACTTC
CDR3: CSARASGRIFSYEQYF

V: TRBV11-2
size: -
length: 13
J: TRBJ2-5
D: -
DNA: TGTGCCAGCAGCTTAGAGAGTCTAGGGACCCAGTACTTC
CDR3: CASSLESLGTQYF

V: TRBV19
size: many
length: 15
J: TRBJ2-1
D: TRBD2
DNA: TGTGCCAGTAGTATCAGGCTAGCGGGAGCACATGAGCAGTTCTTC
CDR3: CASSIRLAGAHEQFF

V: TRBV28
size: many
length: 15
J: TRBJ2-7
D: -
DNA: TGTGCCAGCAGTTTTGCACGGACAGTTGCCTACGAGCAGTACTTC
CDR3: CASSFARTVAYEQYF

V: TRBV27
size: -
length: 13
J: TRBJ2-7
D: -
DNA: TGTGCCAGCAGTTTATCAGCACCCTACGAGCAGTACTTC
CDR3: CASSLSAPYEQYF

V: TRBV7-9
size: few
length: 14
J: TRBJ2-2
D: TRBD1
DNA: TGTGCCAGCAGCTCCGACTCGACAGGGGGAAAGCTGTTTTTT
CDR3: CASSSDSTGGKLFF

V: TRBV12-3/TRBV12-4
size: -
length: 14
J: TRBJ2-1
D: -
DNA: TGTGCCAGCAGTGACAAGAGCTCCTACAATGAGCAGTTCTTC
CDR3: CASSDKSSYNEQFF

V: TRBV28
size: few
length: 12
J: TRBJ2-7
D: -
DNA: TGTGCCAGCAGTTCCTTCCCCCACGAGCAGTACTTC
CDR3: CASSSFPHEQYF

V: TRBV7-2
size: few
length: 13
J: TRBJ2-3
D: -
DNA: TGTGCCAGCAGCGGACCCGCCACAGATACGCAGTATTTT
CDR3: CASSGPATDTQYF

V: TRBV28
size: few
length: 15
J: TRBJ1-4
D: TRBD1
DNA: TGTGCCAGCAGGAGACAGGGGGCAACTAATGAAAAACTGTTTTTT
CDR3: CASRRQGATNEKLFF

V: TRBV7-9
size: many
length: 13
J: TRBJ2-7
D: -
DNA: TGTGCCAGCAGCCCACCTCTTCCCTACGAGCAGTACTTC
CDR3: CASSPPLPYEQYF

V: TRBV6-1
size: -
length: 14
J: TRBJ1-3
D: -
DNA: TGTGCCAGCAACGAGGACAACTCTGGAAACACCATATATTTT
CDR3: CASNEDNSGNTIYF

V: TRBV6-5
size: few
length: 11
J: TRBJ1-2
D: -
DNA: TGTGCCAGCAGTCAAGGGGGTGGCTACACCTTC
CDR3: CASSQGGGYTF

V: TRBV27
size: -
length: 13
J: TRBJ2-1
D: -
DNA: TGTGCCAGCAGTTTGGACGATTACAATGAACAGTTCTTC
CDR3: CASSLDDYNEQFF

V: TRBV4-3
size: -
length: 13
J: TRBJ1-1
D: -
DNA: TGCGCCAGCAGCCAAGATCGTGGCACTGAAGCTTTCTTT
CDR3: CASSQDRGTEAFF

V: TRBV13
size: -
length: 17
J: TRBJ2-3
D: TRBD2
DNA: TGTGCCAGCAGCGCCTCCTCTAGCGGGAGGGCTCAAGATACGCAGTATTTT
CDR3: CASSASSSGRAQDTQYF

V: TRBV28
size: -
length: 14
J: TRBJ2-7
D: -
DNA: TGTGCCAGCAGAAGGGACCAAGGGGACTACGAGCAGTACTTC
CDR3: CASRRDQGDYEQYF

V: TRBV20-1
size: few
length: 15
J: TRBJ2-1
D: -
DNA: TGCAGTGCTAGAACTCGCACTAGCCTGTACAATGAGCAGTTCTTC
CDR3: CSARTRTSLYNEQFF

V: TRBV29-1
size: few
length: 16
J: TRBJ2-3
D: TRBD1
DNA: TGCAGCGTTGAAGACCGATACAGGGGTTCATCAGATACGCAGTATTTT
CDR3: CSVEDRYRGSSDTQYF

V: TRBV4-3
size: -
length: 15
J: TRBJ1-5
D: -
DNA: TGCGCCAGCAGCCAAGACTCAGGGATCACTCAGCCCCAGCATTTT
CDR3: CASSQDSGITQPQHF

V: TRBV6-6
size: few
length: 13
J: TRBJ2-4
D: -
DNA: TGTGCCAGCAGTTATTACAGGGATAACATTCAGTACTTC
CDR3: CASSYYRDNIQYF

V: TRBV20-1
size: few
length: 13
J: TRBJ2-7
D: TRBD2
DNA: TGCAGTGCTATACGGACTAGCGGACGGGAGCAGTACTTC
CDR3: CSAIRTSGREQYF

V: TRBV7-9
size: -
length: 14
J: TRBJ2-3
D: -
DNA: TGTGCCAGCAGCTTGCTAGCGACCACAGATACGCAGTTTTTT
CDR3: CASSLLATTDTQFF

V: TRBV7-9
size: few
length: 15
J: TRBJ2-2
D: -
DNA: TGTGCCAGCAGCTCCATATCCGGGGACACCGGGGAGCTGTTTTTT
CDR3: CASSSISGDTGELFF

V: TRBV7-9
size: few
length: 17
J: TRBJ1-6
D: -
DNA: TGTGCCAGCAGCTACGCCTGGGACATAAGCCGGAATTCACCCCTCCACTTT
CDR3: CASSYAWDISRNSPLHF

V: TRBV19
size: -
length: 15
J: TRBJ2-7
D: TRBD2
DNA: TGTGCCAGTAAAGCGACTAGCGGGAGCTCCTACGAGCAGTACTTC
CDR3: CASKATSGSSYEQYF

V: TRBV29-1
size: many
length: 13
J: TRBJ2-2
D: -
DNA: TGCAGCGTTGGGGACACCGTGGCCGGGGAGCTGTTTTTT
CDR3: CSVGDTVAGELFF

V: TRBV6-1
size: -
length: 15
J: TRBJ2-1
D: TRBD2
DNA: TGTGCCAGCAGTGAAGGGACTAGCGCCCACAATGAGCAGTTCTTC
CDR3: CASSEGTSAHNEQFF

V: TRBV28
size: many
length: 15
J: TRBJ2-3
D: -
DNA: TGTGCCAGCAGGCAGGACAGTTTTAGCACAGATACGCAGTATTTT
CDR3: CASRQDSFSTDTQYF

V: TRBV20-1
size: few
length: 12
J: TRBJ1-5
D: -
DNA: TGCAGTGCGCCAACAGGGAATCAGCCCCAGCATTTT
CDR3: CSAPTGNQPQHF

V: TRBV20-1
size: few
length: 15
J: TRBJ1-1
D: TRBD1
DNA: TGCAGTGCTAGCCGACAGGGCGCGCGTTACACTGAAGCTTTCTTT
CDR3: CSASRQGARYTEAFF

V: TRBV20-1
size: few
length: 14
J: TRBJ2-7
D: TRBD2
DNA: TGCAGTGCTAGGGTTAGCGGGATGTCGTACGAGCAGTACTTC
CDR3: CSARVSGMSYEQYF

V: TRBV7-8
size: few
length: 12
J: TRBJ2-1
D: -
DNA: TGTGCCAGCAGCTTAGGGCTGGATGAGCAGTTCTTC
CDR3: CASSLGLDEQFF

V: TRBV28
size: many
length: 15
J: TRBJ1-5
D: -
DNA: TGTGCCAGCAGTTTATCTTTGGATCCCGGGGGTCCCCAGCATTTT
CDR3: CASSLSLDPGGPQHF

V: TRBV20-1
size: -
length: 13
J: TRBJ2-2
D: -
DNA: TGCAGTGCTACATATAAGAACACCGGGGAGCTGTTTTTT
CDR3: CSATYKNTGELFF

V: TRBV25-1
size: few
length: 17
J: TRBJ2-3
D: -
DNA: TGTGCCAGCAGTGCCTTACCCGCGGGGTTCGACACAGATACGCAGTATTTT
CDR3: CASSALPAGFDTDTQYF

V: TRBV7-9
size: -
length: 21
J: TRBJ2-1
D: TRBD2
DNA: TGTGCCAGCAGCTTAGTTCCCCTAGCGGGAGGGAAGTTAAGCTCCTACAATGAGCAGTTCTTC
CDR3: CASSLVPLAGGKLSSYNEQFF

V: TRBV10-3
size: few
length: 16
J: TRBJ2-2
D: -
DNA: TGTGCCATCAGTGAGTCGGGGGGCGCGAACACCGGGGAGCTGTTTTTT
CDR3: CAISESGGANTGELFF

V: TRBV29-1
size: -
length: 12
J: TRBJ2-5
D: -
DNA: TGCAGCGCCCTGACGGGGGAAGAGACCCAGTACTTC
CDR3: CSALTGEETQYF

V: TRBV24-1
size: many
length: 15
J: TRBJ2-1
D: TRBD2
DNA: TGTGCCACCAGTGATCTGGGACTAGCGGGGGGTGAGCAGTTCTTC
CDR3: CATSDLGLAGGEQFF

V: TRBV20-1
size: -
length: 13
J: TRBJ2-7
D: -
DNA: TGCAGTGCGGATTTACAGGGTACCTACGAGCAGTACTTC
CDR3: CSADLQGTYEQYF

V: TRBV6-5
size: -
length: 14
J: TRBJ1-1
D: -
DNA: TGTGCCAGCAGTTACTCCCCCCAGGACACTGAAGCTTTCTTT
CDR3: CASSYSPQDTEAFF

V: TRBV18
size: many
length: 12
J: TRBJ2-3
D: -
DNA: TGTGCCAGCTCACCAAACCCGACTACGCAGTATTTT
CDR3: CASSPNPTTQYF

V: TRBV19
size: -
length: 15
J: TRBJ2-1
D: TRBD2
DNA: TGTGCCAGTAGTATGGACGGCGGGAGGGCCTCTGAGCAGTTCTTC
CDR3: CASSMDGGRASEQFF